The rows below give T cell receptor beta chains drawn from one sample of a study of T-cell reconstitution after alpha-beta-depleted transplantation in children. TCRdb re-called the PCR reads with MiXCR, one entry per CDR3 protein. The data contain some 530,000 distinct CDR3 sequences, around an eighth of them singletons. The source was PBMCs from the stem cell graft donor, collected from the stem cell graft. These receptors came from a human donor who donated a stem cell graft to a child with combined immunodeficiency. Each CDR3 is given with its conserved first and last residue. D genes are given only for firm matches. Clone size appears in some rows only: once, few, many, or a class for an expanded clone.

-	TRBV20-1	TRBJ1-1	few	CSAREPGSRAFF	TGCAGTGCTAGAGAACCAGGGTCCCGTGCTTTCTTT
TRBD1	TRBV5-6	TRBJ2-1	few	CASSQYATGDTYNEQFF	TGTGCCAGCAGCCAATATGCTACAGGGGACACCTACAATGAGCAGTTCTTC
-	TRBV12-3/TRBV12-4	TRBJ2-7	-	CASSLVTGAADEQYF	TGTGCCAGCAGTTTAGTGACAGGCGCCGCCGACGAGCAGTACTTC
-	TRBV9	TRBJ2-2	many	CASSAVQGYGELFF	TGTGCCAGCAGCGCCGTCCAAGGTTACGGGGAGCTGTTTTTT
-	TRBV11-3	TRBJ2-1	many	CASSLVAVRNEQFF	TGTGCCAGCAGCTTAGTAGCGGTGAGGAATGAGCAGTTCTTC
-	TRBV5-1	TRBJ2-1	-	CASSRSGTTDGANEQFF	TGCGCCAGCAGCCGATCCGGGACCACCGACGGCGCAAATGAGCAGTTCTTC
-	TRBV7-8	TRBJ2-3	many	CASSFGSSTDTQYF	TGTGCCAGCAGCTTCGGCAGCAGCACAGATACGCAGTATTTT
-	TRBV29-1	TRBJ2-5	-	CSVDRERAGRETQYF	TGCAGCGTTGATAGGGAAAGGGCCGGGAGAGAGACCCAGTACTTC
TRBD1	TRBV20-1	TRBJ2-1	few	CSATPLDRGRDGAYNEQFF	TGCAGTGCTACTCCTTTAGACAGGGGGCGGGACGGGGCCTACAATGAGCAGTTCTTC
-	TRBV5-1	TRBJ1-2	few	CASSSDLYGYTF	TGCGCCAGCAGCTCGGACTTATATGGCTACACCTTC
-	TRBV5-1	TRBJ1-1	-	CASSLSGPSEAFF	TGCGCCAGCAGCTTGTCCGGCCCCAGCGAAGCTTTCTTT
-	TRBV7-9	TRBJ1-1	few	CASSLGGTAFSEAEAFF	TGTGCCAGCAGCTTAGGGGGGACCGCTTTTTCCGAAGCTGAAGCTTTCTTT
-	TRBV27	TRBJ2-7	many	CASSQTRKGYEQYF	TGTGCCAGCAGCCAAACGAGGAAGGGATACGAGCAGTACTTC
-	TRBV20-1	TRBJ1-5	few	CSAWWGGDQPQHF	TGCAGTGCATGGTGGGGAGGAGATCAGCCCCAGCATTTT
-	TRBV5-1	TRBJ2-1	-	CASSQTEGSINELFF	TGCGCCAGCAGCCAGACAGAAGGTTCCATCAATGAGCTGTTCTTC
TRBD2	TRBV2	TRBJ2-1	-	CASLVSPGLALYNEQFF	TGTGCCAGCCTAGTATCACCGGGACTAGCGCTGTACAATGAGCAGTTCTTC
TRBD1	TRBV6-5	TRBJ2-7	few	CASSRQGQRQYF	TGTGCCAGCAGCCGACAGGGCCAGCGACAGTACTTC
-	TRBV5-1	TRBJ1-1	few	CASSQPEANTEAFF	TGCGCCAGCAGCCAACCGGAAGCGAACACTGAAGCTTTCTTT